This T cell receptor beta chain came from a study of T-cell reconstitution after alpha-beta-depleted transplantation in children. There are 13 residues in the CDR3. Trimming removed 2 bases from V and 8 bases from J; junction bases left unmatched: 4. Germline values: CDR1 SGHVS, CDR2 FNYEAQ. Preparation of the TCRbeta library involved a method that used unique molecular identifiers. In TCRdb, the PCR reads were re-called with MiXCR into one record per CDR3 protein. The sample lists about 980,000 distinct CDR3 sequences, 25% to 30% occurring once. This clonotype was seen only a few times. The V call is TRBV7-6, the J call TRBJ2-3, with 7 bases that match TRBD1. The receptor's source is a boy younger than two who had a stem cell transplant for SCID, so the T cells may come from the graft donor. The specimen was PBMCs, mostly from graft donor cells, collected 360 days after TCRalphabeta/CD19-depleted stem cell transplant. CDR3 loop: CASSLNRGGTQYF. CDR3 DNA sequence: TGTGCCAGCAGCTTAAACAGGGGCGGTACGCAGTATTTT.